Each of the 20 T cell receptor beta chains below was sequenced from the same sample in a study of T-cell memory formation after mild COVID-19. TCRdb recomputed calls from the 5' RACE reads with MiXCR, one row per CDR3 protein. The data show hundreds of thousands of distinct CDR3 sequences, approximately 16% seen once. Sequenced material: PBMCs or a T cell subset sorted from them (not recorded which). The source is a man aged 18 to 30 who had mild COVID-19 (a few samples of this study predate the infection). Cell type and time point are not known.

This clonotype was counted a few times. This sequence joins TRBV5-1 and TRBJ1-1; no reliable D call. This CDR3 spans 12 amino acids. The V gene lost 2 bases and the J gene lost 6 bases, with 8 bases spanning the gap. From germline, CDR1 is SGHRS and CDR2 YFSETQ. CDR3 DNA sequence: TGCGCCAGCAGCTTCACCCAGTCTGAAGCTTTCTTT. Translation gives CASSFTQSEAFF.

The rearrangement uses TRBV4-3 and TRBJ1-3; 11 bases map to TRBD1. There are 19 residues in the CDR3. The V segment lost 1 base and the J segment 0 bases; nucleotides outside the gene matches: 8. Looked up from germline, CDR1 is LGHNA and CDR2 is YSLEER. The CDR3 spells CASSQGFRDRGISGNTIYF. The CDR3 coding sequence is TGCGCCAGCAGCCAAGGGTTCCGGGACAGGGGGATCTCTGGAAACACCATATATTTT.

This clonotype was seen just once. The chain couples TRBV7-3 to TRBJ2-5, with D perhaps TRBD1 or TRBD2 (6 bases each). This CDR3 is built from 15 residues. CDR1 SGHTA and CDR2 FQGTGA come from the germline V gene. Trimming stripped 5 bases from V and 5 bases from J, with 18 bases between. The CDR3 coding sequence is TGTGCCAGCAGCCGTGTCCCGGGGGCCGGGGAGACCCAGTACTTC. Its protein is CASSRVPGAGETQYF.

There are a few counts of this clonotype. This sequence joins TRBV20-1 and TRBJ2-7; no clear D gene. Between the trimmed V and J ends, which lost 3 bases and 3 bases, there was a span of 9 bases. Germline assignment: CDR1 DFQATT and CDR2 SNEGSKA (reference sequence). This CDR3 contains 12 residues. The CDR3 nucleotides are TGCAGTGCTAGCGGAAACAGCTACGAGCAGTACTTC. Translating gives CSASGNSYEQYF.

This chain links TRBV5-1 with TRBJ2-7, with D perhaps TRBD1 (5 bases). The CDR3 is 14 amino acids. Germline CDR1 and CDR2: SGHRS and YFSETQ. The V end was cut by 0 bases, the J end by 5 bases, with 12 bases between. CDR3 protein: CASSLGSGINEQYF. CDR3 nucleotides: TGCGCCAGCAGCTTGGGTTCAGGGATAAACGAGCAGTACTTC.

This sequence joins TRBV3-1 and TRBJ2-5; D might be TRBD2 (5 bases). The CDR3 contains 14 residues. The V end lost 0 bases, the J end lost 4 bases, and 9 bases lay between the germline ends. CDR1 LGHDT and CDR2 YNNKEL come from the germline V gene (reference sequence). CDR3 nucleotides: TGTGCCAGCAGCCAAGATTCGCTAGCAGAGACCCAGTACTTC. Translating gives CASSQDSLAETQYF.

This clonotype was seen more than once but under ten times. The V and J genes are TRBV10-3 and TRBJ1-2; D gene ambiguous. The CDR3 totals 16 residues. Germline CDR1 is ENHRY and CDR2 is SYGVKD. Trimming left V 0 bases short and J 4 bases short, with 15 bases between. This CDR3 is CAISESSGLQPYGYTF. CDR3 DNA sequence: TGTGCCATCAGTGAGTCGTCGGGTCTACAGCCCTATGGCTACACCTTC.

This clonotype was counted only a few times. This chain uses TRBV7-6 with TRBJ2-5; TRBD1 aligns across 8 bases. The V gene's germline CDR1 is SGHVS and CDR2 FNYEAQ. V trimming: 5 bases; J trimming: 5 bases; junction bases outside the gene matches: 16. The CDR3 totals 17 residues. The CDR3 spells CASSNRQGPGGTETQYF. As DNA, the CDR3 is TGTGCCAGCAGCAATAGACAGGGGCCAGGGGGGACGGAGACCCAGTACTTC. Drawing the rest from reference TRBV7-6 and TRBJ2-5, the complete variable domain is GAGVSQSPRYKVTKRGQDVALRCDPISGHVSLYWYRQALGQGPEFLTYFNYEAQQDKSGLPNDRFSAERPEGSISTLTIQRTEQRDSAMYRCASSNRQGPGGTETQYFGPGTRLLVL.

This clonotype was found a few times. The chain is built from TRBV18 and TRBJ1-1; D uncertain. CDR3 length: 13 amino acids. V was shortened by 6 bases and J by 1 base, with 9 bases between the two germline ends. Germline CDR1 reads KGHSH; CDR2 reads LQKENI. The CDR3 DNA sequence: TGTGCCAGCTCGCGGACGGAGAACACTGAAGCTTTCTTT. It is translated as CASSRTENTEAFF. Based on the CDR3 plus reference TRBV18 and TRBJ1-1, the full variable domain is NAGVMQNPRHLVRRRGQEARLRCSPMKGHSHVYWYRQLPEEGLKFMVYLQKENIIDESGMPKERFSAEFPKEGPSILRIQQVVRGDSAAYFCASSRTENTEAFFGQGTRLTVV.

The sample holds a few counts of this clonotype. The chain is built from TRBV6-6 and TRBJ1-2, with TRBD1 matching 8 bases. Trimming removed 8 bases from V and 4 bases from J; junction bases left unmatched: 6. The germline CDR1 and CDR2 sequences are MNHNY and SVGAGI (reference sequence). CDR3 length equals 13 residues. CDR3 DNA: TGTGCCAGCTACCAGGGGGCTGGCTATGGCTACACCTTC. Translating gives CASYQGAGYGYTF.

The chain uses TRBV7-2 and TRBJ1-6; D perhaps matches TRBD1 (6 bases). The germline CDR1 and CDR2 sequences are SGHTA and FQGNSA. The V gene lost 5 bases and the J gene lost 9 bases, with 11 bases spanning the gap. The CDR3 has 13 residues. Here the CDR3 reads CASSRGQPSPLHF. Written as DNA, the CDR3 is TGTGCCAGCAGCCGAGGACAGCCTTCACCCCTCCACTTT. The variable domain in full, with the rest retrieved from reference TRBV7-2 and TRBJ1-6, is GAGVSQSPSNKVTEKGKDVELRCDPISGHTALYWYRQSLGQGLEFLIYFQGNSAPDKSGLPSDRFSAERTGGSVSTLTIQRTQQEDSAVYLCASSRGQPSPLHFGNGTRLTVT.

Only a few counts were recorded for this clonotype. The V gene is TRBV7-9, the J gene TRBJ2-7; TRBD1 might be the D (6 bases). CDR1 SEHNR and CDR2 FQNEAQ come from the germline V gene (reference sequence). Trimming cost V 3 bases and J 7 bases, with 16 bases left between them. The CDR3 spans 14 residues. CDR3 sequence (DNA): TGTGCCAGCAGCTTCACGGGACACCTTTGGGAGCAGTACGTC. Translation: CASSFTGHLWEQYV.

This chain connects TRBV29-1 to TRBJ1-1, with TRBD1 matching 7 bases. The germline V gene has CDR1 SQVTM and CDR2 ANQGSEA. J gave up 2 bases and V 7 bases, and 4 bases lay outside the gene matches. This CDR3 spans 12 amino acids. The CDR3 loop reads CSAWDSNTEAFF. As DNA, the CDR3 is TGCAGCGCCTGGGACAGCAACACTGAAGCTTTCTTT.

The chain joins TRBV7-3 to TRBJ2-1; D might be TRBD2 (7 bases). Trimming shortened V by 5 bases and J by 8 bases, and 13 bases separated the two germline ends. Per germline, CDR1 SGHTA and CDR2 FQGTGA. There are 13 residues in the CDR3. The CDR3 bases are TGTGCCAGCAGCCCAGGAGGGGGGGATGAGCAGTTCTTC. It encodes CASSPGGGDEQFF.

The rearrangement links TRBV4-1 to TRBJ2-4; D is ambiguous. There are 13 residues in the CDR3. Looked up from germline, CDR1 is MGHRA and CDR2 is YSYEKL. Trimming shortened V by 1 base and J by 6 bases, and 7 bases separated the two germline ends. As DNA, the CDR3 is TGCGCCAGCAGCCAAGGAACCGGAAACATTCAGTACTTC. Its translation: CASSQGTGNIQYF.

This clonotype has ten or more counts. This chain joins TRBV4-2 and TRBJ2-1, with D perhaps matching TRBD2 (6 bases). Looked up from germline, CDR1 is LGHNA and CDR2 is YNFKEQ. Trimming took 3 bases from V and 1 from J, leaving 22 bases between them. This CDR3 is 19 amino acids long. CDR3 bases: TGTGCCAGCAGCCATTCGCTAGCGACCGTTGCCGGGTCCTACAATGAGCAGTTCTTC. Protein sequence: CASSHSLATVAGSYNEQFF.

This clonotype has ten or more counts. V is TRBV6-2 or TRBV6-3 and J is TRBJ2-3; the match to TRBD2 covers 11 bases. The length of the CDR3 is 16 residues. Per the germline V gene, CDR1 is MNHEY and CDR2 is SVGEGT. The J segment lost 5 bases and the V segment lost 6 bases, leaving 10 bases of the junction unmatched. The CDR3 loop is CASRETSGARKDTQYF. The CDR3 DNA sequence: TGTGCCAGCAGAGAGACTAGCGGGGCGAGGAAAGATACGCAGTATTTT.

The rearrangement uses TRBV13 and TRBJ1-1; D gene ambiguous. The CDR3 length is 14 residues. Trimming took off 1 base at V and 6 bases at J, with 12 bases between the two ends. Germline CDR1 is PRHDT and CDR2 is FYEKMQ (reference sequence). For the CDR3, the DNA is TGTGCCAGCAGCTTAGAGCCCCGAGAAGCTGAAGCTTTCTTT. It translates to CASSLEPREAEAFF.

This clonotype was picked up a small number of times. V usage is TRBV5-1 and J usage is TRBJ2-3, with D possibly matching TRBD1 (5 bases). The germline V gene has CDR1 SGHRS and CDR2 YFSETQ. Trimming took 0 bases from V and 4 from J, leaving 12 bases between them. The CDR3 consists of 15 residues. The chain's CDR3 is CASSLVRQGADTQYF. DNA for the CDR3: TGCGCCAGCAGCTTGGTCAGACAAGGGGCAGATACGCAGTATTTT.

The V and J genes are TRBV4-1 and TRBJ2-7; TRBD2 might be the D (5 bases). CDR1 and CDR2 (germline): MGHRA, YSYEKL. With 4 bases removed from V and 2 bases from J, the gap between germline ends came to 15 bases. CDR3 size: 15 residues. The CDR3 reads CASSPLETGTYEQYV. The CDR3 DNA reads TGCGCCAGCAGCCCGTTGGAGACGGGGACCTACGAGCAGTACGTC.